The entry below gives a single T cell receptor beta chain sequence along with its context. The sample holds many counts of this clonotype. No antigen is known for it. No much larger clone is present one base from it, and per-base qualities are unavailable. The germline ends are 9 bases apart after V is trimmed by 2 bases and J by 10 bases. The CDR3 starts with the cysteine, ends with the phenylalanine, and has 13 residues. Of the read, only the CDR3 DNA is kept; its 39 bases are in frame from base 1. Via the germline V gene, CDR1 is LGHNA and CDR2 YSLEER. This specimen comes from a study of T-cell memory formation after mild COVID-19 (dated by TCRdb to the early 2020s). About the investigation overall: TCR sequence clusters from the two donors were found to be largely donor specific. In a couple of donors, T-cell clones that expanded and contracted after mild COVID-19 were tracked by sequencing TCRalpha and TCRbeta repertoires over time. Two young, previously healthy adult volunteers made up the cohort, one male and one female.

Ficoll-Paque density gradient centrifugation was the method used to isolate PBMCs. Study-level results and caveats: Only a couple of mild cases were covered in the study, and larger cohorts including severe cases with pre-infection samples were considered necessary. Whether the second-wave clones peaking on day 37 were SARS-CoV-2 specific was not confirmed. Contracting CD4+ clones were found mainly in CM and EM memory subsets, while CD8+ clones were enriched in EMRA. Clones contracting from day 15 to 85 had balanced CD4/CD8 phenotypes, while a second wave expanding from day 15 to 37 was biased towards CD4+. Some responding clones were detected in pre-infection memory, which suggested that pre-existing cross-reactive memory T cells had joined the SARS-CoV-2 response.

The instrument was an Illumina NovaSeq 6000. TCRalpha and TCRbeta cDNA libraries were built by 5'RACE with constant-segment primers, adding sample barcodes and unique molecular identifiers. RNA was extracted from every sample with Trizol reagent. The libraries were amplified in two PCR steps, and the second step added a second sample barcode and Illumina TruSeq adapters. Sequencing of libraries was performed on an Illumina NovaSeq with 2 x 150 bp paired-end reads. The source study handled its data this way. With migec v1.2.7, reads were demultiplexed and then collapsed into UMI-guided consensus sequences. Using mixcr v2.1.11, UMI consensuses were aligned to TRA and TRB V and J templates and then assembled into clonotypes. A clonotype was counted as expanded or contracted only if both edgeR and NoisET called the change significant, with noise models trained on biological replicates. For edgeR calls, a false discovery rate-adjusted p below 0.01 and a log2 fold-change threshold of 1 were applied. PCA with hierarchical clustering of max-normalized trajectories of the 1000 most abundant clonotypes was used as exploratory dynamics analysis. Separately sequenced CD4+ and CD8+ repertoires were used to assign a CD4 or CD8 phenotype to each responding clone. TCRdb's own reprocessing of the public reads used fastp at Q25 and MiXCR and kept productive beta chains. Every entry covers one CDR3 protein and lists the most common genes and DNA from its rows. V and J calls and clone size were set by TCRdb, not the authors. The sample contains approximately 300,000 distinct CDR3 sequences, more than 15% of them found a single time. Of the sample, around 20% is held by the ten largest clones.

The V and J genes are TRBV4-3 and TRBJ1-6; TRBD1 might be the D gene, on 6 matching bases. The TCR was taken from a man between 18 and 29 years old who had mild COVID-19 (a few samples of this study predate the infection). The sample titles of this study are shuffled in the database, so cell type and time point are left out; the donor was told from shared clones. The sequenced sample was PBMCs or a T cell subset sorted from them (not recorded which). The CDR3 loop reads CASSQHRESPLHF. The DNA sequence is TGCGCCAGCAGCCAACACAGGGAATCACCCCTCCACTTT.